This T cell receptor (beta chain) was sequenced for a study of CD8+CD57+ T cells in acquired aplastic anemia. All sequencing subjects had displayed CD8+CD57+ cell expansion on flow cytometry. Each patient had severe acquired aplastic anemia. Genomic DNA acted as the template from which TCR beta VDJ combination and CDR3 sequence profiling were carried out. TCRdb recomputed calls from the reads with MiXCR, one row per CDR3 protein. The sample holds roughly 500,000 distinct CDR3 sequences, more than 25% seen once. As to this clonotype: The target antigen is unknown.

Broader study findings: The study identified twenty-nine CD8+ CDR3 sequences shared by patients and controls. No significant difference in CD8+ Simpson's diversity was found between patients and controls.

The sample taken for sequencing was sorted CD4+, CD8+, or CD8+CD57+ T cells (not recorded which) from PBMCs. The origin of this receptor is a human donor with aplastic anemia.

The CDR3 is CASSSGQGRHYEQYF. The DNA of the CDR3 is TGTGCCAGCAGCTCGGGACAGGGGCGGCACTACGAGCAGTACTTC. The genes are TRBV2 and TRBJ2-7; TRBD1 matches at 10 bases. This CDR3 has 15 residues. The trim removed 6 bases at V and 3 bases at J, leaving 8 bases unmatched. Germline V CDR1 and CDR2: SNHLY, FYNNEI.